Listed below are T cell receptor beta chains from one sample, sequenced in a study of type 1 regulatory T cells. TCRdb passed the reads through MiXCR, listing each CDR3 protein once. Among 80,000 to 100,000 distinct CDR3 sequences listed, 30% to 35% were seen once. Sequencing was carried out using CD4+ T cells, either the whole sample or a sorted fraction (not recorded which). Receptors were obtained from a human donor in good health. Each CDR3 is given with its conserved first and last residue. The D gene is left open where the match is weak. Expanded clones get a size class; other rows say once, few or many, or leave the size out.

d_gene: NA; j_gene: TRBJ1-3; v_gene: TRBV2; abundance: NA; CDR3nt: TGTGCCAGCAGTGTCGGATCTGGAAACACCATATATTTT; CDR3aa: CASSVGSGNTIYF
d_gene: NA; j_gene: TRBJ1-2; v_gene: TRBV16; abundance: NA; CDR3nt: TGTGCCAGCAGCCAATCGTGGCAGGAAGATGGCTACACCTTC; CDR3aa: CASSQSWQEDGYTF
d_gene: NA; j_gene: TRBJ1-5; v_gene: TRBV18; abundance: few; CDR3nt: TGTGCCAGCTCACCACAACAGGGTAGGCATCAGCCCCAGCATTTT; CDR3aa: CASSPQQGRHQPQHF
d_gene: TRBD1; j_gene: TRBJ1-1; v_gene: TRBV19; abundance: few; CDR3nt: TGTGCCAGTAGAACCGGGACAGCTATGAACACTGAAGCTTTCTTT; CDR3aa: CASRTGTAMNTEAFF
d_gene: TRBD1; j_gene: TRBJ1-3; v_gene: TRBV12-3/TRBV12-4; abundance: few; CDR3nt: TGTGCCAGCAGAACGACAGGGATCTCTGGAAACACCATATATTTT; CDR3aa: CASRTTGISGNTIYF
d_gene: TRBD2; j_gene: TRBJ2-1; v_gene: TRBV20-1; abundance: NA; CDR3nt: TGCAGTGCTAGAGGGGGGACTAGCGGGAAGATGGATGAGCAGTTCTTC; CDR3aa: CSARGGTSGKMDEQFF
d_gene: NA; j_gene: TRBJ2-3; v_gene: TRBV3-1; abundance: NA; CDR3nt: TGTGCCAGCAGCTCCGCCCCAGGCGATACGCAGTATTTT; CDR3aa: CASSSAPGDTQYF
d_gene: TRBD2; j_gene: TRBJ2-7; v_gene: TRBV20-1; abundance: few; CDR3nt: TGCAGTGCTAGAGGACGGCTAGCGGGAGTCGACTACGAGCAGTACTTC; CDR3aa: CSARGRLAGVDYEQYF
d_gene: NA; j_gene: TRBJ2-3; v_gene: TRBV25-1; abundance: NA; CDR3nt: TGTGCCAGCAGTGTCTTCGTAGAGAATACGCAGTATTTT; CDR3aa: CASSVFVENTQYF
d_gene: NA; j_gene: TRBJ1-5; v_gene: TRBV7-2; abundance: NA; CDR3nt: TGTGCCAGCAGCTCCACGGGACTCCTCAATCAGCCCCAGCATTTT; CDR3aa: CASSSTGLLNQPQHF
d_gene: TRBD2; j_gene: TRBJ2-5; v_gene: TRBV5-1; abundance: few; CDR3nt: TGCGCCAGCAGCCCCCTTCGCGGGAGTGGGGAGACCCAGTACTTC; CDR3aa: CASSPLRGSGETQYF
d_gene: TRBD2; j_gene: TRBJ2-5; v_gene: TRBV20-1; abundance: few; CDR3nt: TGCAGTGACGCGGTAGCGGGGCAAGAGACCCAGTACTTC; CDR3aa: CSDAVAGQETQYF
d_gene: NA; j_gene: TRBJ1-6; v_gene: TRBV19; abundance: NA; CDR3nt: TGTGCCAGTAGCTCGGAAAGGAATTCACCCCTCCACTTT; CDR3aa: CASSSERNSPLHF
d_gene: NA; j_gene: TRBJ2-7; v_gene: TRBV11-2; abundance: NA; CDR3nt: TGTGCCAGCGGATATCAGTACGAGCAGTACTTC; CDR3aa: CASGYQYEQYF
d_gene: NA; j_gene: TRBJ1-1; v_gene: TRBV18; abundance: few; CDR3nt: TGTGCCAGCTCGTCAACGGGGGCCACCGAAGCTTTCTTT; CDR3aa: CASSSTGATEAFF
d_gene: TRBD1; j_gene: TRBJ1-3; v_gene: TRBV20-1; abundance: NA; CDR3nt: TGCAGTGCCACCGGGACAGCCTCTGGAAACACCATATATTTT; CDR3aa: CSATGTASGNTIYF
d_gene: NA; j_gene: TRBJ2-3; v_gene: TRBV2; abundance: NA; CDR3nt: TGTGCCAGCACCGGACAGATCACAGATACGCAGTATTTT; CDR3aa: CASTGQITDTQYF
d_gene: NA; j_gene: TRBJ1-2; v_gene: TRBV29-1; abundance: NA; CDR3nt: TGCAGCGTTGTTGGGGAAATCTTAAATGGCTACACCTTC; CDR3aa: CSVVGEILNGYTF
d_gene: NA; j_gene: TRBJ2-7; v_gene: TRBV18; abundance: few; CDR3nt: TGTGCCAGCGCCGATGGGGACGAGCAGTACTTC; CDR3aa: CASADGDEQYF
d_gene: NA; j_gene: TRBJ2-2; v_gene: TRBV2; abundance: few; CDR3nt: TGTGCCAGCGGGGGGACAGTACCGGGCACCGGGGAGCTGTTTTTT; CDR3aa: CASGGTVPGTGELFF
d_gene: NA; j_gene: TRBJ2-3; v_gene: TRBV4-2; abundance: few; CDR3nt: TGTGCCAGCAGACAGGGTGGGAGCACAGATACGCAGTATTTT; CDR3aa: CASRQGGSTDTQYF
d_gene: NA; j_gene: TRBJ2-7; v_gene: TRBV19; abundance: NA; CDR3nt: TGTGCCACCAGAGGGCTATCCTACGAGCAGTACTTC; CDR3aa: CATRGLSYEQYF
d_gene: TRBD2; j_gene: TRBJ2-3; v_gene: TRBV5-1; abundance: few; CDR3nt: TGCGCCAGCAGCTTGGAGGTAGCGGGACCAGATACGCAGTATTTT; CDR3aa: CASSLEVAGPDTQYF
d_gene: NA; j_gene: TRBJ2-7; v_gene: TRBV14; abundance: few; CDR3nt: TGTGCCAGCAGCCAGCCGGGACTCGCTCAGTACTTC; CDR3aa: CASSQPGLAQYF
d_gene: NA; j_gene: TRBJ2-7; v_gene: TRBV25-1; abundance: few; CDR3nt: TGTGCCAGCAGTCGAGGGAATCTCAGGGGTTCCCCGGGGGAGCAGTACTTC; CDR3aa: CASSRGNLRGSPGEQYF
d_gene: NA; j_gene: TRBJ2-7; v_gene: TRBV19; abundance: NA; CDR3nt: TGTGCCAGTAGCGGAGGGGGCTTCGGTTACGAGCAGTACTTC; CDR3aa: CASSGGGFGYEQYF
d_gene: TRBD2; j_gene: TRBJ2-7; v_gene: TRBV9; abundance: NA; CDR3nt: TGTGCCAGCAGCGCGACTAGCGGGGGTTACGAGCAGTACTTC; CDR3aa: CASSATSGGYEQYF
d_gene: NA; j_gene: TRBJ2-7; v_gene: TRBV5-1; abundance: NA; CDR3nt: TGCGCCAGCAGCCCCGCCACCGTGGGAGGCAACGAGCAGTACTTC; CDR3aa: CASSPATVGGNEQYF
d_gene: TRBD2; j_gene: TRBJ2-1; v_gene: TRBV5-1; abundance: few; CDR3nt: TGCGCCAGCAGCTCCCCCTCTCAAGCGGGAGATTTAAATAATGAGCAGTTCTTC; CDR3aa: CASSSPSQAGDLNNEQFF
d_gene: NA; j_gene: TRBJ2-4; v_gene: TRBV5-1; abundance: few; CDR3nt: TGCGCCAGCAGCCCGGGACATCGAAATTTTCTAGCCAAAAACATTCAGTACTTC; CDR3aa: CASSPGHRNFLAKNIQYF
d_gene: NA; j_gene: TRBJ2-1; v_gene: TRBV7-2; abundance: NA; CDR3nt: TGTGCCAGCACCGAAATGGTTAGGAATTGGGATGAGCAGTTCTTC; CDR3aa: CASTEMVRNWDEQFF
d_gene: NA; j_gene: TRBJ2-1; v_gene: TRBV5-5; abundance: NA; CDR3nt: TGTGCCAGCAAAAGCGGAGGCAGAACCTACAATGAGCAGTTCTTC; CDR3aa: CASKSGGRTYNEQFF
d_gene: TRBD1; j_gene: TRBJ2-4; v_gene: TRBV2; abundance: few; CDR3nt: TGTGCCAGCAGGTCTAGACAGGGCGACATTCAGTACTTC; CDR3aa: CASRSRQGDIQYF
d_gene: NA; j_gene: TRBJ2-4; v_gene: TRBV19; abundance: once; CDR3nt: TGTGCCAGTAGTCCGTCCGGGGGTTGGGAAAACATTCAGTACTTC; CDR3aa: CASSPSGGWENIQYF
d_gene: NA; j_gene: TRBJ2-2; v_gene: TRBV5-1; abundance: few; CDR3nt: TGCGCCAGCAGCTCAGCCGGGGTCAACACCGGGGAGCTGTTTTTT; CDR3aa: CASSSAGVNTGELFF
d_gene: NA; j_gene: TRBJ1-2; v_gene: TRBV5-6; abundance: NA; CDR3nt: TGTGCCAGCAGCTTGCCCTCCTCTGGCTACACCTTC; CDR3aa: CASSLPSSGYTF
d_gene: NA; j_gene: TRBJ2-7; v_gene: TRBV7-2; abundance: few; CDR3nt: TGTGCCAGCAGCCCTGGGACACATTCCTACGAGCAGTACTTC; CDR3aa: CASSPGTHSYEQYF
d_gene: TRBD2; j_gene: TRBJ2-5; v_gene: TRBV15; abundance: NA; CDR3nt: TGTGCCACCAGCAGGAATAGCGGGGGCTTGTCCCAGTGCTTC; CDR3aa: CATSRNSGGLSQCF
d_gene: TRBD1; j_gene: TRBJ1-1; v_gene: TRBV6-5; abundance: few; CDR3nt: TGTGCCAGCAGTTACAGGACAGGGGGGAACACTGAAGCTTTCTTT; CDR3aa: CASSYRTGGNTEAFF
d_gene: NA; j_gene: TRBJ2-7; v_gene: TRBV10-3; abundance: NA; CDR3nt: TGTGCCATCAGTGAGGGACAGACCTACGAGCAGTACTTC; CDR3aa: CAISEGQTYEQYF
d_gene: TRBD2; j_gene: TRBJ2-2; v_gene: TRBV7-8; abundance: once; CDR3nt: TGTGCCAGCAGCTTACAGACTAGCGGGGGCACCGGGGAGCTGTTTTTT; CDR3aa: CASSLQTSGGTGELFF
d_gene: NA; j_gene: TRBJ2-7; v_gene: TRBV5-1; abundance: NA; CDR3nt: TGCGCCAGCAGCCCCCGTAGCGAAGGGTACGAGCAGTACTTC; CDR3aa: CASSPRSEGYEQYF
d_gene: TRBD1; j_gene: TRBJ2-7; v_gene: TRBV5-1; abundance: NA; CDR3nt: TGCGCCAGCAGCTTGGGGACAGGGAGTCTCCCCTACGAGCAGTACTTC; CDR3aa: CASSLGTGSLPYEQYF
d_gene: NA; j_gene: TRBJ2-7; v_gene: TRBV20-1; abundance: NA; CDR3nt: TGCAGTGCGCACCCGAGCTCTTACGAGCAGTACTTC; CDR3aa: CSAHPSSYEQYF